The subject of this entry is one T cell receptor (beta chain). The antigen is undetermined. CDR1 is MNHEY, CDR2 SVGAGI, per germline. This CDR3 is 14 amino acids long. V was pared by 2 bases and J by 4 bases, with 9 bases between. This sample stems from a study of T cell responses to AZD1222 COVID-19 vaccine. For the study at large: Second doses at about 4 or about 12 weeks were pooled.

TCRdb's table, derived via immunoSEQ multiplex PCR, lists solely in-frame clones and lacks some. The sample has about 120,000 clones, 70% to 90% seen once. Whole-study findings and limits: Donor demographics were predominantly white British with a female majority; clonal diversity may be underestimated.

Sequenced here: peripheral blood, sampled on day 0 of AZD1222 vaccination. The chain carries TRBV6-5 and TRBJ1-3, with no clear D. This receptor was identified in an adult in good health. The CDR3, as DNA: TGTGCCAGCAGTTACGGCAGCGAGGGAAACACCATATATTTT. Protein: CASSYGSEGNTIYF.